What follows describes a single TCR beta chain. This sample was taken from a study of blood T cell repertoires in COVID-19. Using immunoSEQ multiplex PCR, the repertoire was profiled, and TCRdb retains in-frame clones only, with some absent. The table shows some 400,000 clones, with 85% to 90% occurring only once. Participants had their cohort set by participant-reported clinical history. This CDR3 is built from 13 residues. The germline gives CDR1 LNHDA, CDR2 SQIVND (reference sequence). V was clipped by 5 bases and J by 6 bases; unmatched bases: 6. The receptor was isolated from a woman aged 25-40 years who had recovered from COVID-19. The sample was PBMCs or T cells enriched from blood (not recorded which). The V gene is TRBV19, the J gene TRBJ1-1, with 7 bases lining up with TRBD1. CDR3 residues: CASSYQGGSEAFF. The CDR3 DNA reads as TGTGCCAGTAGTTATCAGGGGGGCTCTGAAGCTTTCTTT.